The clone carrying this T cell receptor (beta chain) was detected only once. Its antigen is currently unknown. The entry originates in a study of long-term antiretroviral therapy in people with HIV. Study-wide results and limits: The study collected blood between about 2003 and 2017, possibly under older ART regimens.

Assay version v3.0 of immunoSEQ was used, and it was run at survey level. Clones were sequenced by immunoSEQ multiplex PCR, and TCRdb holds only the in-frame ones, with some missing. The data show roughly 35,000 clones, with 65% to 90% seen just once and about 4.4% held by the top ten. There are 14 residues in the CDR3. Germline V gene lookup returns CDR1 KGHSH and CDR2 LQKENI. J was trimmed by 8 bases and V by 5 bases; bases with no gene match: 9. The receptor was derived from a man aged 18 to 30 with HIV. Sequences were derived from unsorted PBMCs, sampled about 3.3 years after starting antiretroviral therapy. The chain joins TRBV18 to TRBJ1-1, with TRBD1 matching 9 bases. The CDR3 protein is CASSEQGAFGEAFF. The CDR3, as DNA: TGTGCCAGCTCAGAACAGGGGGCTTTCGGGGAAGCTTTCTTT. Based on the CDR3 plus reference TRBV18 and TRBJ1-1, the full variable domain is NAGVMQNPRHLVRRRGQEARLRCSPMKGHSHVYWYRQLPEEGLKFMVYLQKENIIDESGMPKERFSAEFPKEGPSILRIQQVVRGDSAAYFCASSEQGAFGEAFFGQGTRLTVV.